What follows describes a single TCR beta chain. The antigen is not known. These data come from a study of radiation and T cells in renal cell carcinoma. Clones were read by immunoSEQ multiplex PCR, and TCRdb kept only the in-frame ones, dropping some. Of tens of thousands of clones in the sample, over 70% are singletons; the top ten hold 33%. Noted time point: blood 4 weeks post-SBRT, at nephrectomy. Described treatment: 15 Gy SBRT to primary tumor, nephrectomy 4 weeks later. Nephrectomy followed 15 Gy stereotactic body radiation by 4 weeks. Serial blood draws occurred at baseline and 2 and 4 weeks post-SBRT. The tumor was a clear cell renal cell carcinoma. Trimming took 0 bases from V and 6 from J, leaving 9 bases between them. Germline V gene sequence: CDR1 SGHVS, CDR2 FNYEAQ. The CDR3 sequence is 13 residues long. Findings and limits, study-wide: From baseline, blood top tumor clonotypes peaked at 2 weeks post-radiation.

The source of this sequence is a man in his 60s with renal cell carcinoma. The chain couples TRBV7-6 to TRBJ2-7; D is ambiguous. Specimen: blood, collected from a patient whose treatment included radiotherapy and nephrectomy. CDR3 amino acids: CASSLALFREQYF. DNA for the CDR3: TGTGCCAGCAGCTTAGCGTTGTTCCGCGAGCAGTACTTC.